This record concerns one T cell receptor beta chain sequence. The antigen it recognizes is unknown. Base-call qualities are not available, and no considerably larger clone is one nucleotide away. As encoded in the germline V gene (reference sequence), CDR1 is MNHEY while CDR2 is SMNVEV. Germline trimming: 5 bases from V, 0 bases from J; junction bases outside gene matches: 1. The CDR3 contains 14 residues, cysteine and phenylalanine counted. Kept here is only the CDR3 DNA, which spans 42 bases and is read in frame from base 1. The sample belongs to a study of T cell changes during pregnancy in multiple sclerosis (dated by TCRdb to between 2018 and 2021). Notes on the research overall: The study examined how the T cell repertoire changed over the course of pregnancy in women with multiple sclerosis.

Library construction relied on the immunoSEQ multiplex PCR assay. The source is immuneACCESS, and TCRdb retained only in-frame sequences with V and J called. Part of the clones is not carried over; for the studies checked, unresolved V genes explain less than half of this, and the remainder is unexplained. The sample data list tens of thousands of clones, and roughly 92% of these were observed just once. Over 3.5% of the sample rests with the top ten. In this chain, TRBV27 is recombined with TRBJ2-1, and 7 junction bases match TRBD1. This clonotype was obtained from a female donor in good health, enrolled as a control in a pregnancy study. Specimen: peripheral blood, collected after pregnancy. The CDR3 protein sequence reads: CASSRDSSYNEQFF. The sequence in DNA is TGTGCCAGCAGTCGGGACAGCTCCTACAATGAGCAGTTCTTC.